The TCR beta chain described here comes from a study of monozygotic twins with inflammatory bowel disease. Study-wide results and limits: Relative clonotype sharing with others was diminished in IBD patients versus healthy twins, particularly with disease activity. No detectable difference in repertoire similarity separated concordant from discordant twins, possibly as a result of limited power.

Details on this clonotype: What it recognizes is unknown.

The template-switching step introduced UMIs that carried a 6-nucleotide sample barcode. After re-calling the 5' RACE reads, TCRdb lists one entry per CDR3 protein, DNA absent. The record lists about 110,000 distinct CDR3 sequences, of which the ten most abundant hold under 15%. The CDR3 sequence is 16 residues long. In germline, CDR1 is DFQATT, CDR2 SNEGSKA (reference sequence). Total RNA was isolated from whole blood without T cell sorting. The sequence was obtained from a human donor with ulcerative colitis or Crohn's disease, or a healthy co-twin of an affected twin (not recorded which). V usage is TRBV20-1 and J usage is TRBJ2-7; the TRBD2 assignment by TCRdb is unverifiable without DNA. The sequenced sample consisted of blood. The CDR3 reads CSARWSSGRTPYEQYF.